This T cell receptor (beta chain) was found in a study of radiotherapy plus CTLA-4 blockade in lung cancer. Turning to the study itself: Objective responses were recorded in 15% to 20% of patients, with disease control recorded in less than 40%. Study-wide results and caveats: In blood, after radiotherapy plus ipilimumab, tumor-derived TCR clones expanded. Reported findings show early blood T cell clone dynamics, with interferon-beta, best predicted response.

The germline V gene has CDR1 SGHDN and CDR2 FVKESK. With 3 bases clipped from V and 0 bases from J, the junction kept 5 bases outside the gene matches. This CDR3 is built from 16 residues. Method: immunoSEQ multiplex PCR; TCRdb's copy keeps in-frame clones and lacks some. Among some 50,000 clones, roughly 84% were seen once, and the ten largest hold around 3.2%. Patients in the study, people with chemo-refractory metastatic non-small-cell lung cancer, received focal radiation plus ipilimumab CTLA-4 blockade. Concerning this clone: What it binds is not known.

The specimen was peripheral blood, collected from a patient treated with radiotherapy plus ipilimumab. The sequence was collected from a human donor with non-small cell lung cancer who had a partial response to radiotherapy plus ipilimumab. The chain links TRBV14 to TRBJ1-3, with 7 bases that match TRBD1. In nucleotides, the CDR3 is TGTGCCAGCAGCCACCGGACAGGACGCTCTGGAAACACCATATATTTT. It specifies CASSHRTGRSGNTIYF.